These T cell receptor beta chains were read from a single sample in a study of fetal regulatory T cell absence and autoimmunity. The table came from immunoSEQ multiplex PCR; TCRdb's copy has only in-frame clones and leaves some out. The data hold more than 85,000 clones, with approximately 79% observed a single time. Input material: pancreas tissue. These receptors all stem from a male donor with IPEX syndrome. Both conserved end residues are part of each CDR3. The D gene is left open where the match is weak. Part of the rows lack a size; the others show once, few, many or a class for expanded clones.

d_gene,v_gene,j_gene,abundance,CDR3aa,CDR3nt
NA,TRBV9,TRBJ1-2,once,CASSAPGPSFPSNGYTF,TGTGCCAGCAGCGCACCGGGACCGTCGTTTCCGTCTAACGGCTACACCTTC
TRBD1,TRBV6-5,TRBJ1-2,NA,CASRYGTGNYGYTF,TGTGCCAGCAGATATGGGACAGGGAACTATGGCTACACCTTC
TRBD2,TRBV9,TRBJ2-3,NA,CASSVFPGLAETDTQYF,TGTGCCAGCAGCGTATTCCCGGGACTAGCGGAGACAGATACGCAGTATTTT
TRBD1,TRBV5-1,TRBJ2-2,few,CASSGTTGVGELFF,TGCGCCAGCAGCGGTACGACAGGGGTCGGGGAGCTGTTTTTT
NA,TRBV11-3,TRBJ2-2,NA,CASSLALVRGTGELFF,TGTGCCAGCAGCTTAGCCCTTGTCAGGGGCACCGGGGAGCTGTTTTTT
TRBD1,TRBV27,TRBJ2-7,NA,CASSAGTGTYEQYF,TGTGCCAGCAGTGCAGGGACAGGGACCTACGAGCAGTACTTC
TRBD2,TRBV4-1,TRBJ2-7,NA,CASSQVEGAGYEQYF,TGCGCCAGCAGCCAAGTTGAGGGAGCGGGGTACGAGCAGTACTTC
TRBD2,TRBV10-2,TRBJ2-7,NA,CASTEVRTSGRAKGEQYF,TGCGCCAGCACCGAGGTCCGGACTAGCGGGAGGGCCAAGGGCGAGCAGTACTTC
TRBD1,TRBV10-3,TRBJ1-2,once,CAISGSGQGYGYTF,TGTGCCATCAGTGGCTCGGGACAGGGGTATGGCTACACCTTC
TRBD1,TRBV18,TRBJ2-3,NA,CASSPEDRGSTDTQYF,TGTGCCAGCTCACCTGAAGACAGGGGGAGCACAGATACGCAGTATTTT
NA,TRBV11-2,TRBJ1-2,NA,CASSLQGYYGYTF,TGTGCCAGCAGCTTACAGGGTTACTATGGCTACACCTTC
TRBD1,TRBV6-6,TRBJ1-2,NA,CATPGQGRGYTF,TGTGCCACCCCGGGACAGGGACGTGGCTACACCTTC
NA,TRBV10-3,TRBJ2-3,NA,CAISEPVVSDTQYF,TGTGCCATCAGTGAGCCGGTGGTGTCGGATACGCAGTATTTT
NA,TRBV16,TRBJ2-1,NA,CASSRITQGSYNEQFF,TGTGCCAGCAGCCGAATAACTCAGGGCTCCTACAATGAGCAGTTCTTC
TRBD1,TRBV6-6,TRBJ1-4,NA,CASSSIQGANEKLFF,TGTGCCAGCAGTTCCATACAGGGGGCTAATGAAAAACTGTTTTTT
NA,TRBV5-8,TRBJ2-7,once,CASSLTFSPSYEQYF,TGTGCCAGCAGCTTGACTTTTTCCCCCTCCTACGAGCAGTACTTC
NA,TRBV19,TRBJ2-7,few,CASTDSMHEQYF,TGTGCCAGTACGGACAGTATGCACGAGCAGTACTTC
NA,TRBV27,TRBJ2-7,NA,CASSLSLMSEQYF,TGTGCCAGCAGTTTATCGTTAATGAGCGAGCAGTACTTC
NA,TRBV4-1,TRBJ2-1,NA,CASSKNPLALDNEQFF,TGCGCCAGCAGCAAGAACCCCCTAGCGCTGGACAATGAGCAGTTCTTC
TRBD1,TRBV6-5,TRBJ1-1,NA,CASSYVGQGTTEAFF,TGTGCCAGCAGTTACGTGGGACAGGGGACCACTGAAGCTTTCTTT
NA,TRBV7-9,TRBJ1-4,NA,CASSHGEWGAASEKLFF,TGTGCCAGCAGTCACGGGGAGTGGGGCGCAGCCAGTGAAAAACTGTTTTTT
NA,TRBV18,TRBJ1-5,few,CASSPLGQSNQPQHF,TGTGCCAGCTCACCACTCGGACAGAGCAATCAGCCCCAGCATTTT
NA,TRBV19,TRBJ1-3,few,CASSMGHHLYF,TGTGCCAGTAGTATGGGACACCACCTATATTTT
NA,TRBV5-1,TRBJ1-6,NA,CASRPGTTHSPLHF,TGCGCCAGCAGGCCCGGGACAACCCACTCACCCCTCCACTTT
NA,TRBV6-5,TRBJ2-5,NA,CASSYSGELTQYF,TGTGCCAGCAGTTACTCGGGGGAATTGACCCAGTACTTC
NA,TRBV15,TRBJ2-7,NA,CATSSDPGTTYEQYF,TGTGCCACCAGCAGCGACCCAGGGACGACCTACGAGCAGTACTTC
NA,TRBV5-5,TRBJ2-7,NA,CASSPRTNRSPSYEQYF,TGTGCCAGCAGCCCCCGGACGAACAGGTCTCCCTCCTACGAGCAGTACTTC
NA,TRBV5-8,TRBJ1-1,once,CASSSDPAVYTEAFF,TGTGCCAGCAGCTCCGATCCAGCCGTTTACACTGAAGCTTTCTTT
NA,TRBV12-5,TRBJ2-2,NA,CAGKRDTGELFF,TGTGCTGGAAAGAGGGACACCGGGGAGCTGTTTTTT
NA,TRBV10-1,TRBJ1-1,NA,CASSEPIGGNTEAFF,TGCGCCAGCAGTGAGCCCATCGGGGGTAACACTGAAGCTTTCTTT
NA,TRBV10-3,TRBJ1-4,NA,CAITSPGTGSNEKLFF,TGTGCCATCACCTCACCCGGGACGGGATCTAATGAAAAACTGTTTTTT